The 11 T cell receptor beta chains listed next were all sequenced from one sample in a study of beta chain features in type 1 diabetes. Isolated RNA was reverse transcribed in full, so expressed TCRB transcripts were sequenced. Sequencing was performed with immunoSEQ multiplex PCR; in TCRdb, only in-frame clones are kept and a portion is missing. The data contain 120,000 to 150,000 clones, about 50% of them singletons. The sequenced sample was Tregs from blood. The source of these receptors is a man younger than 30 in good health.

The chain has TRBV5-6 and TRBJ2-3; perhaps TRBD2 as D (5 bases). The CDR3 consists of 12 residues. Germline lookup yields CDR1 SGHDT and CDR2 YYEEEE. Trimming shortened V by 4 bases and J by 6 bases, and 9 bases separated the two germline ends. CDR3 loop: CASSMSGDTQYF. The CDR3 nucleotides are TGTGCCAGCAGCATGTCGGGGGATACGCAGTATTTT.

The chain links TRBV19 to TRBJ1-4; 7 bases are a match to TRBD1. The CDR3 covers 13 residues. Germline assignment: CDR1 LNHDA and CDR2 SQIVND (reference sequence). V shed 6 bases, J shed 8 bases, and the junction held 6 bases outside the gene matches. The chain's CDR3 is CASRHRGEEKLFF. CDR3 DNA: TGTGCCAGTAGGCACAGGGGAGAAGAAAAACTGTTTTTT.

This sequence joins TRBV18 and TRBJ2-3; D is perhaps TRBD1 (6 bases). Germline V gives CDR1 KGHSH, CDR2 LQKENI. There are 14 residues in the CDR3. V was trimmed by 2 bases and J by 9 bases, leaving 15 bases between them. The CDR3 DNA reads TGTGCCAGCTCACCAACGATCACAGGGAAAACGCAGTATTTT. Protein product: CASSPTITGKTQYF.

This clone was counted between two and nine times. The rearrangement joins TRBV9 to TRBJ1-5; 10 nucleotides align to TRBD1. Germline values: CDR1 SGDLS, CDR2 YYNGEE. The CDR3 runs 16 residues. J lost 2 bases, V lost 3 bases, and 5 bases had no gene match. The CDR3 DNA sequence: TGTGCCAGCAGCGCGGGACAGGGGATCGGCAATCAGCCCCAGCATTTT. Amino acid sequence: CASSAGQGIGNQPQHF.

The chain has TRBV6-6 and TRBJ2-2, with no clear D. The germline gives CDR1 MNHNY, CDR2 SVGAGI (reference sequence). Trimming cost V 5 bases and J 0 bases, with 7 bases left between them. CDR3 length equals 14 residues. CDR3 region: CASSPQSNTGELFF. DNA for the CDR3: TGTGCCAGCAGTCCACAGTCGAACACCGGGGAGCTGTTTTTT.

V is TRBV6-6 and J is TRBJ2-3; possibly TRBD2 for D (6 bases). The CDR3 has 15 amino acids. Deletions cut 9 bases from V and 0 bases from J, with 16 bases between. CDR1 is MNHNY, CDR2 SVGAGI, per germline (reference sequence). DNA of the CDR3: TGTGCCAGTAATCCGGCCGGAGGGAGCACAGATACGCAGTATTTT. Protein sequence: CASNPAGGSTDTQYF.

V is TRBV7-3 and J is TRBJ1-1; TRBD1 might be the D (5 bases). This CDR3 has 14 residues. The V and J ends lost 2 bases and 9 bases respectively, with 16 bases between them. Germline V gives CDR1 SGHTA, CDR2 FQGTGA. CDR3: CASSLDSHATQAFF. The CDR3 DNA sequence: TGTGCCAGCAGCTTAGACAGCCACGCAACCCAAGCTTTCTTT. The full variable domain, completed using reference TRBV7-3 and TRBJ1-1, is GAGVSQTPSNKVTEKGKYVELRCDPISGHTALYWYRQSLGQGPEFLIYFQGTGAADDSGLPNDRFFAVRPEGSVSTLKIQRTERGDSAVYLCASSLDSHATQAFFGQGTRLTVV.

The chain links TRBV6-1 to TRBJ2-2, with D hard to call. This CDR3 spans 14 amino acids. V lost 4 bases to trimming and J lost 5 bases, with 11 bases between them. Germline assignment: CDR1 MNHNS and CDR2 SASEGT. CDR3 protein: CASSGLRVTGELFF. As DNA, the CDR3 is TGTGCCAGCAGTGGCCTTCGGGTAACCGGGGAGCTGTTTTTT.

The chain combines TRBV2 with TRBJ2-2; 8 nucleotides agree with TRBD1. J was trimmed by 6 bases and V by 5 bases; bases with no gene match: 5. The CDR3 runs 14 residues. Germline CDR1 reads SNHLY; CDR2 reads FYNNEI. This CDR3 reads CASSTTGDAGELFF. The CDR3 coding sequence is TGTGCCAGCAGTACGACAGGGGACGCCGGGGAGCTGTTTTTT. Full variable domain (missing parts from reference TRBV2 and TRBJ2-2): EPEVTQTPSHQVTQMGQEVILRCVPISNHLYFYWYRQILGQKVEFLVSFYNNEISEKSEIFDDQFSVERPDGSNFTLKIRSTKLEDSAMYFCASSTTGDAGELFFGEGSRLTVL.

This sequence joins TRBV7-9 and TRBJ1-4; TRBD1 is a possible D gene (6 bases). Germline CDR1 is SEHNR and CDR2 is FQNEAQ (reference sequence). This CDR3 region has 14 residues. V lost 5 bases and J lost 7, with 14 bases in between. The CDR3 here is CASSAGAGGEKLFF. In nucleotides, the CDR3 is TGTGCCAGCAGCGCAGGGGCTGGAGGTGAAAAACTGTTTTTT.

The chain employs TRBV19 and TRBJ1-2; 7 bases fit TRBD1. The V gene end was trimmed by 5 bases and the J gene end by 5 bases; junction bases not matched to a gene: 17. Germline-derived CDR1 and CDR2 are LNHDA and SQIVND (reference sequence). This CDR3 has 17 amino acids. CDR3 sequence: CASSPRQGARAEYGYTF. CDR3 coding DNA: TGTGCCAGTAGTCCGCGACAGGGTGCCCGAGCGGAATATGGCTACACCTTC.